The next 25 T cell receptor beta chains were all read from a single sample in a study of CD8+ T cells in alopecia areata listed by TCRdb under 2018. The method was the immunoSEQ multiplex PCR assay. RNA was extracted from all samples and reverse transcribed into cDNA as template for TCR sequencing. TCRdb holds this immuneACCESS table with in-frame rearrangements only. Some clones are missing; in checked studies, unresolved V genes explain under half, and the rest has no known cause. This sample gives some 110,000 clones in total; 35% to 40% of them show up just once. The top ten hold 2.5% to 3.5% of the sample. The specimen sequenced was CD4+ T cells sorted from blood. All receptors derive from a human donor with alopecia areata.

This chain connects TRBV30 to TRBJ1-1; unclear D gene. Germline CDR1 GTSNPN, CDR2 SVGIG (reference sequence). This CDR3 contains 11 residues. V lost 5 bases and J 5 bases, leaving 9 bases between the germline ends. This CDR3 is CAWATWTEAFF. For the CDR3, the DNA is TGTGCCTGGGCTACATGGACTGAAGCTTTCTTT.

This rearrangement joins TRBV7-3 to TRBJ2-3; D possibly uses TRBD1 or TRBD2 (5 bases each). The CDR3 extends over 15 amino acids. Germline CDR1 and CDR2: SGHTA and FQGTGA. The V and J ends lost 7 bases and 2 bases respectively, with 16 bases between them. CDR3 region: CASTRGGLSTDTQYF. CDR3 DNA: TGTGCCAGCACCCGGGGCGGTTTGTCCACAGATACGCAGTATTTT.

In its sample, this clone was seen a few times. The CDR3 DNA reads TGTGCCAGTACCCTGAGGACAGTGACAGATACGCAGTATTTT. This codes for CASTLRTVTDTQYF. The chain joins TRBV19 to TRBJ2-3, with D possibly being TRBD1 (6 bases). CDR1 and CDR2 from the germline V gene are LNHDA and SQIVND (reference sequence). Trimming stripped 7 bases from V and 3 bases from J, with 14 bases between. CDR3 length: 14 amino acids.

This clone was counted only a few times. This chain joins TRBV29-1 and TRBJ2-5; 7 nucleotides line up with TRBD1. The ends lost 7 bases at V and 1 base at J; junction bases unmatched: 6. The CDR3 consists of 13 residues. Germline V lookup: CDR1 SQVTM, CDR2 ANQGSEA. The CDR3 here is CSAGGQAQETQYF. The DNA of the CDR3 is TGCAGCGCAGGAGGACAGGCCCAAGAGACCCAGTACTTC.

This clone came up a few times. Here the CDR3 DNA reads TGCAGCGTTGCTGTATCTGGAAACACCATATATTTT. Translated, it gives CSVAVSGNTIYF. The gene calls are TRBV29-1 and TRBJ1-3; D is ambiguous. The germline V gene has CDR1 SQVTM and CDR2 ANQGSEA. Trimming pared 4 bases from V and 1 base from J, leaving 5 bases between. The CDR3 runs to 12 residues.

The chain joins TRBV28 to TRBJ2-7; D gene uncertain. The CDR3 is 13 amino acids. The V gene lost 7 bases and the J gene lost 1 base, with 11 bases spanning the gap. From germline, CDR1 is MDHEN and CDR2 SYDVKM. The CDR3 DNA reads as TGTGCCAGCATTTCCACAGTTTCCTACGAGCAGTACTTC. It is translated as CASISTVSYEQYF. Full variable domain (remainder filled in from reference TRBV28 and TRBJ2-7): DVKVTQSSRYLVKRTGEKVFLECVQDMDHENMFWYRQDPGLGLRLIYFSYDVKMKEKGDIPEGYSVSREKKERFSLILESASTNQTSMYLCASISTVSYEQYFGPGTRLTVT.

The rearrangement links TRBV6-5 to TRBJ1-1, with D uncertain. Germline CDR1 is MNHEY and CDR2 is SVGAGI. V shed 2 bases and J shed 0 bases, with 4 bases lying between them. The CDR3 covers 13 residues. Here the CDR3 reads CASSYVLNTEAFF. Written as DNA, the CDR3 is TGTGCCAGCAGTTACGTATTGAACACTGAAGCTTTCTTT.

The chain combines TRBV29-1 with TRBJ1-2; TRBD1 aligns across 10 bases. This CDR3 spans 12 amino acids. Trimming took 7 bases from V and 2 from J; bases not matched to a gene: 1. The V gene's germline CDR1 is SQVTM and CDR2 ANQGSEA. This chain's CDR3 is CSAGQGNYGYTF. Written as DNA, the CDR3 is TGCAGCGCGGGACAGGGGAACTATGGCTACACCTTC.

The V call is TRBV27, the J call TRBJ2-7; 8 positions agree with TRBD2. This CDR3 spans 16 amino acids. V was pared by 5 bases and J by 6 bases, with 15 bases of the junction left unmatched. The germline gives CDR1 MNHEY, CDR2 SMNVEV (reference sequence). As DNA, the CDR3 is TGTGCCAGCAGTCCCCCTCCGGGAGGGTTGGAGGGCGAGCAGTACTTC. Protein sequence: CASSPPPGGLEGEQYF.

This clone was recorded a few times. This sequence joins TRBV4-1 and TRBJ1-1; D possibly corresponds to TRBD1 (5 bases). Trimming pared 4 bases from V and 1 base from J, leaving 7 bases between. This CDR3 is built from 13 residues. Germline V CDR1 and CDR2: MGHRA, YSYEKL. Written as DNA, the CDR3 is TGCGCCAGCAGCCGCACAGGGAACACTGAAGCTTTCTTT. This gives the protein CASSRTGNTEAFF.

The chain recombines TRBV10-3 with TRBJ2-1; 7 bases agree with TRBD2. J gave up 7 bases and V 6 bases, and 6 bases lay outside the gene matches. The CDR3 extends over 13 amino acids. Germline V gives CDR1 ENHRY, CDR2 SYGVKD. The DNA for the CDR3 is TGTGCCATCAGGCCAAGGGAGGGGAATGAGCAGTTCTTC. Protein product: CAIRPREGNEQFF.

The chain combines TRBV28 with TRBJ2-4; 7 nucleotides agree with TRBD2. The CDR3 has 15 residues. Germline V gene lookup returns CDR1 MDHEN and CDR2 SYDVKM. V shed 5 bases, J shed 2 bases, and the junction held 6 bases outside the gene matches. The CDR3 spells CASSRGGRPKNIQYF. CDR3 in DNA: TGTGCCAGCAGTCGGGGCGGGAGACCCAAAAACATTCAGTACTTC.

The rearrangement links TRBV7-3 to TRBJ1-5; D remains ambiguous. V was cut by 2 bases and J by 3 bases, with 5 bases left in between. Germline V CDR1 and CDR2: SGHTA, FQGTGA. The CDR3 spans 13 residues. CDR3 residues: CASSLRTNQPQHF. CDR3 sequence (DNA): TGTGCCAGCAGCTTACGAACCAATCAGCCCCAGCATTTT.

A few counts support this clone. CDR3 sequence: CATNTGSRTQYF. DNA for the CDR3: TGTGCCACCAATACAGGGTCGAGGACCCAGTACTTC. The chain carries TRBV28 and TRBJ2-5; D is possibly TRBD1 (6 bases). The CDR3 runs to 12 residues. Germline-derived CDR1 and CDR2 are MDHEN and SYDVKM. V lost 10 bases and J lost 7, with 16 bases in between.

This clone was picked up a small number of times. The chain employs TRBV29-1 and TRBJ2-5, with TRBD1 matching over 7 bases. Germline-derived CDR1 and CDR2 are SQVTM and ANQGSEA. This CDR3 contains 14 residues. Germline trimming cut 6 bases from V and 4 bases from J; bases unmatched to any gene: 11. The CDR3 sequence: CSVNRGSYPETQYF. CDR3 DNA sequence: TGCAGCGTAAACAGGGGATCATACCCAGAGACCCAGTACTTC.

The chain combines TRBV5-7 with TRBJ2-7; 10 bases map to TRBD2. TRBV5-7 qualifies as an ORF whose function is uncertain. CDR3 length: 16 amino acids. Unmatched junction bases numbered 4, after V lost 1 base and J lost 0 bases. CDR3 residues: CASSLIPSGSSYEQYF. As DNA, the CDR3 is TGTGCCAGCAGCTTGATCCCTAGCGGGAGCTCCTACGAGCAGTACTTC.

The rearrangement uses TRBV2 and TRBJ1-1; D is uncertain. CDR1 and CDR2 (germline): SNHLY, FYNNEI. This CDR3 comprises 15 residues. V was pared by 7 bases and J by 8 bases, with 23 bases between. The DNA of the CDR3 is TGTGCCAGCACCCTGTTAGAGGGTCTCGGCGTGGAAGCTTTCTTT. Encoded protein: CASTLLEGLGVEAFF.

V gene TRBV29-1 combines with J gene TRBJ2-2; D perhaps matches TRBD2 (5 bases). The CDR3 has 15 residues. Trimming left V 5 bases short and J 1 base short, with 14 bases between. In germline, CDR1 is SQVTM, CDR2 ANQGSEA. The CDR3 here is CSVRGGTENTGELFF. The CDR3 DNA reads TGCAGCGTTCGAGGAGGCACAGAGAACACCGGGGAGCTGTTTTTT.

This rearrangement joins TRBV11-2 to TRBJ1-6; D remains unclear. Trimming shortened V by 1 base and J by 13 bases, and 11 bases separated the two germline ends. CDR1 is SGHAT and CDR2 is FQNNGV in the germline V gene. CDR3 length equals 13 residues. This CDR3 reads CASSLARRWPLHF. CDR3 nucleotides: TGTGCCAGCAGCTTAGCGAGGAGATGGCCCCTCCACTTT.

The chain links TRBV4-1 to TRBJ2-1, with TRBD2 matching 9 bases. Germline CDR1 MGHRA, CDR2 YSYEKL. CDR3 size: 17 residues. Trimming cost V 0 bases and J 6 bases; bases outside gene matches: 9. The CDR3 here is CASSQDRGGGAFNEQFF. The CDR3 region has the DNA TGCGCCAGCAGCCAAGATCGAGGCGGGGGGGCGTTCAATGAGCAGTTCTTC.

This clone has a handful of counts. The gene calls are TRBV27 and TRBJ1-2; 10 positions agree with TRBD1. The CDR3 has 14 amino acids. Germline V gene lookup returns CDR1 MNHEY and CDR2 SMNVEV (reference sequence). With 6 bases clipped from V and 3 bases from J, the junction kept 4 bases outside the gene matches. The CDR3: CASRKTGGDYGYTF. The CDR3 DNA is TGTGCCAGCAGAAAGACAGGGGGCGACTATGGCTACACCTTC.

The genes are TRBV7-2 and TRBJ2-1; 12 bases match TRBD2. CDR1 SGHTA and CDR2 FQGNSA come from the germline V gene. Unmatched junction bases numbered 6, after V lost 7 bases and J lost 2 bases. CDR3 length equals 16 residues. The CDR3 DNA follows: TGTGCCAGCACGACTAGCGGGAGTGGCCCCTACAATGAGCAGTTCTTC. Translating it yields CASTTSGSGPYNEQFF.

This clone occurred a few times. V gene TRBV7-2 combines with J gene TRBJ2-3; D gene unclear. The V end was cut by 8 bases, the J end by 1 base, with 1 base between. CDR3 length: 10 residues. Germline V gives CDR1 SGHTA, CDR2 FQGNSA. The CDR3 DNA is TGTGCCAGCGGCACAGATACGCAGTATTTT. Translating it yields CASGTDTQYF.

The chain employs TRBV29-1 and TRBJ2-2; 8 bases are shared with TRBD2. Trimming took 1 base from V and 5 from J; bases not matched to a gene: 3. The CDR3 loop spans 14 amino acids. Germline V gives CDR1 SQVTM, CDR2 ANQGSEA. The chain's CDR3 is CSVEGAGATGELFF. For the CDR3, the DNA is TGCAGCGTTGAAGGAGCGGGGGCAACCGGGGAGCTGTTTTTT.

The chain uses TRBV27 and TRBJ1-5; the D gene is possibly TRBD1 (6 bases). Germline CDR1 is MNHEY and CDR2 is SMNVEV (reference sequence). The CDR3 contains 15 residues. Trimming left V 6 bases short and J 6 bases short, with 18 bases between. CDR3 amino acids: CASRPQGGTSQPQHF. For the CDR3, the DNA is TGTGCCAGCAGGCCTCAGGGAGGGACATCTCAGCCCCAGCATTTT.